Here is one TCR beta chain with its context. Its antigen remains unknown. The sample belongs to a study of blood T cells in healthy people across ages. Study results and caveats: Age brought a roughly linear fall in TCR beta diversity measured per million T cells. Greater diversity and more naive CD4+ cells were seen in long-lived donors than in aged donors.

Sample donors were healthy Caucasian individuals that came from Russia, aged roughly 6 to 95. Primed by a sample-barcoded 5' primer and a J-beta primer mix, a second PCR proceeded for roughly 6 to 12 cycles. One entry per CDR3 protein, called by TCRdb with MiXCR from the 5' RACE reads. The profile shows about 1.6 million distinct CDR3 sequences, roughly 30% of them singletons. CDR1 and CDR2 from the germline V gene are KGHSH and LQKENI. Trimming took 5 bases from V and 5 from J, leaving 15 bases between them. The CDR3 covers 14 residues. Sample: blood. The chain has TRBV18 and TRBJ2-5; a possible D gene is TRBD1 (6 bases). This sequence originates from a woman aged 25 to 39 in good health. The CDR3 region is CASSGSTGRETQYF. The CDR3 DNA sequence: TGTGCCAGCTCAGGATCGACAGGACGGGAGACCCAGTACTTC.